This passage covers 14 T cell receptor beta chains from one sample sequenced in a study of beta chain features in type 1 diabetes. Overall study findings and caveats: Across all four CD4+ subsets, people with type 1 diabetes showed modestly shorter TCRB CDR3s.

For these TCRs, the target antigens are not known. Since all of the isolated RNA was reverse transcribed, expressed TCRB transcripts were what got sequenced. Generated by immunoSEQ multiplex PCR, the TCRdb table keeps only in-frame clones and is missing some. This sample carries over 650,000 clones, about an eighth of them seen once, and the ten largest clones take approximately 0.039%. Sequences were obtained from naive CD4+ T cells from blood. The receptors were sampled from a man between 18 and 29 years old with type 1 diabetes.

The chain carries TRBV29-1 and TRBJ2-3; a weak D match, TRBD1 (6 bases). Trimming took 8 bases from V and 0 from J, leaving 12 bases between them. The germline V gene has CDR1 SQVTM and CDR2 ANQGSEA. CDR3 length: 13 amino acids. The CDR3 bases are TGCAGCACCGGACAGCTCAGCACAGATACGCAGTATTTT. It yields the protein CSTGQLSTDTQYF.

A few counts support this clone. The CDR3 coding sequence is TGTGCCAGCAGCTTGACAGGGAGCACTGAAGCTTTCTTT. Its protein product is CASSLTGSTEAFF. This rearrangement joins TRBV28 to TRBJ1-1; 7 bases map to TRBD1. From germline, CDR1 is MDHEN and CDR2 SYDVKM. CDR3 length: 13 residues. V shed 6 bases and J 4 bases; nucleotides not matched to a gene: 5.

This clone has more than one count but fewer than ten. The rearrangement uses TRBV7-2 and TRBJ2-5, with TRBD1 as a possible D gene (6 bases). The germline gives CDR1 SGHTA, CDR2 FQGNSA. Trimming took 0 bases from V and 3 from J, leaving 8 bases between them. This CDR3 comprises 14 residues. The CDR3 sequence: CASSLARTEETQYF. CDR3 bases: TGTGCCAGCAGCTTAGCGAGGACAGAAGAGACCCAGTACTTC.

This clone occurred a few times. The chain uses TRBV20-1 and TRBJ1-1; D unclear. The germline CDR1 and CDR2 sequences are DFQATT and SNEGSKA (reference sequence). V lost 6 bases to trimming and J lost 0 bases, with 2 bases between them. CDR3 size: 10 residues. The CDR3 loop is CSAMNTEAFF. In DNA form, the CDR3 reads TGCAGTGCAATGAACACTGAAGCTTTCTTT.

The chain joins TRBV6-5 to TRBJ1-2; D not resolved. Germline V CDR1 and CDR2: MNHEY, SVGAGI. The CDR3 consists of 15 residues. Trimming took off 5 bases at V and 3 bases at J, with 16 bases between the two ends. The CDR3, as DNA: TGTGCCAGCAGTCCCCTCCCCGCGGGCTACTATGGCTACACCTTC. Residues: CASSPLPAGYYGYTF.

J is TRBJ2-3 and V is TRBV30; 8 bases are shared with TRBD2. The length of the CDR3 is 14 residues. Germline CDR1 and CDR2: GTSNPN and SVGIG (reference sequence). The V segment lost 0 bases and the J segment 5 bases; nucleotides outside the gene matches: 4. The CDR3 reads CAWSVPAGEDTQYF. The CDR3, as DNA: TGTGCCTGGAGTGTACCAGCGGGAGAAGATACGCAGTATTTT.

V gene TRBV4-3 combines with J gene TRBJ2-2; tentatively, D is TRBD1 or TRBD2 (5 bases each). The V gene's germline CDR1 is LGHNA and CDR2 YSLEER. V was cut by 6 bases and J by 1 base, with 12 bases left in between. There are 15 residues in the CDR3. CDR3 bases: TGCGCCAGCAGTCGGGACGGAGTGAACACCGGGGAGCTGTTTTTT. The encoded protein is CASSRDGVNTGELFF.

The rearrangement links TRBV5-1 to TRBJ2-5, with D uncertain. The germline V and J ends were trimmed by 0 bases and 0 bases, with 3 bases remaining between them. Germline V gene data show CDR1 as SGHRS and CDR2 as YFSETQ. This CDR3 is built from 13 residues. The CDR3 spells CASSLGNQETQYF. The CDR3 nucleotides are TGCGCCAGCAGCTTGGGGAACCAAGAGACCCAGTACTTC.

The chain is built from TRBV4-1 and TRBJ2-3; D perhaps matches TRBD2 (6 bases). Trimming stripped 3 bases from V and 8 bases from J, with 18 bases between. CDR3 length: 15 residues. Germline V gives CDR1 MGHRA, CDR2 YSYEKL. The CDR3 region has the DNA TGCGCCAGCAGCCATTCGGGGGTCAGGGTCAGTACGCAGTATTTT. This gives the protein CASSHSGVRVSTQYF.

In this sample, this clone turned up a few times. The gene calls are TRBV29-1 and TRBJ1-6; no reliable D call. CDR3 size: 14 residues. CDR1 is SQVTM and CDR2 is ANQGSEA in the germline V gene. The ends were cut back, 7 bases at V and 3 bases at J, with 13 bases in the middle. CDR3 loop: CSARESDYNSPLHF. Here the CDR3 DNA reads TGCAGCGCCCGGGAGTCAGACTATAATTCACCCCTCCACTTT.

For the CDR3, the DNA is TGCGCCAGCAGTCCTTTGAGGTACAATGAGCAGTTCTTC. This sequence encodes CASSPLRYNEQFF. The chain joins TRBV23-1 to TRBJ2-1, with unresolved D. TRBV23-1 qualifies as an ORF whose function is uncertain. With 4 bases removed from V and 4 bases from J, the gap between germline ends came to 8 bases. CDR3 length equals 13 residues.

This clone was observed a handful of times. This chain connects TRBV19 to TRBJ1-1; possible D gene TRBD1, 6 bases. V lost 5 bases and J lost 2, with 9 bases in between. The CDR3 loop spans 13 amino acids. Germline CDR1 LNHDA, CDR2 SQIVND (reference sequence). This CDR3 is CASSYRDNTEAFF. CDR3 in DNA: TGTGCCAGTAGTTACAGGGACAACACTGAAGCTTTCTTT.

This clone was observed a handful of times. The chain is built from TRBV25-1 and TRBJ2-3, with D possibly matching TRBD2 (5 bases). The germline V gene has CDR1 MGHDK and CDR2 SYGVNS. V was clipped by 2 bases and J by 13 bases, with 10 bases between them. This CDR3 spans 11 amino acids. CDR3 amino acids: CASSEDYAEYF. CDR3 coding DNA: TGTGCCAGCAGTGAAGACTACGCCGAGTATTTT.

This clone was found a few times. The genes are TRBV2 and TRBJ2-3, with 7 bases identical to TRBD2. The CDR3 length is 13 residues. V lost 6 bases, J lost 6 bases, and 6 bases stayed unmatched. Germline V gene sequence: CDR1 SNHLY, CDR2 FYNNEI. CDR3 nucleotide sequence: TGTGCCAGCAGGAGCGGGGCCTACGATACGCAGTATTTT. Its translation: CASRSGAYDTQYF.